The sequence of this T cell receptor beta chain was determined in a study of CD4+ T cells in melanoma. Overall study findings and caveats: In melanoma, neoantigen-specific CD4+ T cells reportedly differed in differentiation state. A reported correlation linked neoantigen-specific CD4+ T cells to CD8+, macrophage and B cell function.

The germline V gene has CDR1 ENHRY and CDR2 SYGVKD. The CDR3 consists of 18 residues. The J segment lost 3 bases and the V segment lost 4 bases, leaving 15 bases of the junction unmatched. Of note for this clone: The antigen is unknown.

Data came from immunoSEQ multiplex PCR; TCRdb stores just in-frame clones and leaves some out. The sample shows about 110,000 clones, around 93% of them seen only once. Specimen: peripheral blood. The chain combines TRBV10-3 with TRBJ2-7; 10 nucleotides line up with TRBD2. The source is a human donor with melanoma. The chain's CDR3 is CAISVTSGQSPNYYEQYF. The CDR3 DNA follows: TGTGCCATCAGTGTGACTAGCGGGCAGTCCCCTAACTACTACGAGCAGTACTTC.